Listed here are 13 T cell receptor beta chains from one sample, sequenced in a study of blood T cell repertoires in COVID-19. Profiled with immunoSEQ multiplex PCR; TCRdb holds only in-frame clones, not every one. The sample has some 490,000 clones, 70% to 90% seen once. Sequencing used PBMCs or T cells enriched from blood (not recorded which). These receptors originate from a woman aged 55-69 years who had recovered from COVID-19.

The chain combines TRBV30 with TRBJ1-5; D is undetermined. V gave up 0 bases and J gave up 0 bases, with 6 bases separating them. The CDR3 has 14 amino acids. Germline V gene sequence: CDR1 GTSNPN, CDR2 SVGIG (reference sequence). The CDR3 reads CAWSVLNSNQPQHF. CDR3 sequence (DNA): TGTGCCTGGAGTGTACTAAATAGCAATCAGCCCCAGCATTTT.

The J gene is TRBJ2-3, the V gene TRBV7-8, with a weak D call TRBD2 (5 bases). The CDR3 loop spans 13 amino acids. CDR1 is SGHVS and CDR2 is FQNEAQ in the germline V gene. Trimming left V 5 bases short and J 3 bases short, with 9 bases between. For the CDR3, the DNA is TGTGCCAGCAGCCCGCGCGGGACAGATACGCAGTATTTT. Its protein product is CASSPRGTDTQYF.

J is TRBJ1-5 and V is TRBV21-1; TRBD1 reflects the table's D call only, with no check against the DNA. TRBV21-1 is reported as a pseudogene. The CDR3 length is 12 residues. This CDR3 is CASSTPQETQHF. CDR3 nucleotides: TGTGCCAGCAGCACACCACAGGAAACCCAGCATTTT.

The rearrangement links TRBV11-3 to TRBJ2-7; perhaps TRBD2 as D (7 bases). Germline V gives CDR1 SGHNT, CDR2 YENEEA. The length of the CDR3 is 15 residues. Between the trimmed V and J ends, which lost 7 bases and 6 bases, there was a span of 22 bases. The CDR3 protein is CASNLGGAIGSEQYF. Written as DNA, the CDR3 is TGTGCCAGCAACCTGGGGGGGGCGATAGGCTCCGAGCAGTACTTC.

Ten or more counts support this clone. This rearrangement joins TRBV5-1 to TRBJ2-7; 7 bases are shared with TRBD2. V dropped 7 bases and J dropped 4; count of bases not matched to a gene: 11. The CDR3 length is 14 residues. The germline CDR1 and CDR2 sequences are SGHRS and YFSETQ. In DNA, the CDR3 is TGCGCCAGCTCCCGGGAGGCCAGCGGTTACGAGCAGTACTTC. Amino acids: CASSREASGYEQYF.

V usage is TRBV5-1 and J usage is TRBJ1-3; 10 bases are shared with TRBD1. The length of the CDR3 is 16 residues. Germline CDR1 reads SGHRS; CDR2 reads YFSETQ. V shed 4 bases and J 6 bases; nucleotides not matched to a gene: 10. CDR3 nucleotides: TGCGCCAGCAGCCGTATACCGGGACAGGGGACAAACACCATATATTTT. It translates to CASSRIPGQGTNTIYF.

The genes are TRBV6-5 and TRBJ1-1; D ambiguous. Germline CDR1 is MNHEY and CDR2 is SVGAGI. This CDR3 contains 12 residues. The germline V and J ends were trimmed by 5 bases and 4 bases, with 8 bases remaining between them. CDR3 sequence: CASSHEGTEAFF. The CDR3 DNA follows: TGTGCCAGCAGTCATGAGGGCACTGAAGCTTTCTTT.

The rearrangement joins TRBV4-1 to TRBJ1-4; the match to TRBD1 covers 8 bases. The CDR3 has 15 amino acids. V lost 8 bases to trimming and J lost 5 bases; unmatched junction nucleotides: 10. Germline CDR1 reads MGHRA; CDR2 reads YSYEKL. In DNA form, the CDR3 reads TGCGCCAGCGGAACCTCAGGGGGCCAAAATGAAAAACTGTTTTTT. It codes for CASGTSGGQNEKLFF.

For the CDR3, the DNA is TGTGCCAGCAGCCCGCAGGGGGCGGCTAATGAAAAACTGTTTTTT. Amino acid sequence: CASSPQGAANEKLFF. J is TRBJ1-4 and V is TRBV7-2, with 8 bases matching TRBD1. This CDR3 spans 15 amino acids. Per the germline V gene, CDR1 is SGHTA and CDR2 is FQGNSA. Trimming cost V 5 bases and J 3 bases; bases outside gene matches: 5.

The rearrangement joins TRBV2 to TRBJ2-6; tentative D call: TRBD1 (5 bases). From germline, CDR1 is SNHLY and CDR2 FYNNEI. This CDR3 region has 15 residues. Trimming took 4 bases from V and 5 from J, leaving 12 bases between them. The DNA for the CDR3 is TGTGCCAGCAGTGTGCAGGGTCCGAGGGCCAACGTCCTGACTTTC. This gives the protein CASSVQGPRANVLTF.

The rearrangement uses TRBV7-6 and TRBJ2-1; 10 nucleotides match TRBD2. The J segment lost 10 bases and the V segment lost 5 bases, leaving 11 bases of the junction unmatched. This CDR3 comprises 15 residues. The germline V gene has CDR1 SGHVS and CDR2 FNYEAQ. The CDR3: CASSLRLAGSPEQFF. The CDR3 DNA is TGTGCCAGCAGCCTCCGACTAGCGGGTTCTCCAGAGCAGTTCTTC. The whole variable domain, filled in from reference TRBV7-6 and TRBJ2-1, reads GAGVSQSPRYKVTKRGQDVALRCDPISGHVSLYWYRQALGQGPEFLTYFNYEAQQDKSGLPNDRFSAERPEGSISTLTIQRTEQRDSAMYRCASSLRLAGSPEQFFGPGTRLTVL.

The chain combines TRBV5-1 with TRBJ1-4, with D possibly matching TRBD1 (6 bases). This CDR3 has 16 amino acids. Germline CDR1 is SGHRS and CDR2 is YFSETQ. V lost 1 base and J 0 bases, leaving 10 bases between the germline ends. CDR3 nucleotide sequence: TGCGCCAGCAGCTTGACAGGGACCGCAACTAATGAAAAACTGTTTTTT. Its protein product is CASSLTGTATNEKLFF. The full variable domain, completed using reference TRBV5-1 and TRBJ1-4, is KAGVTQTPRYLIKTRGQQVTLSCSPISGHRSVSWYQQTPGQGLQFLFEYFSETQRNKGNFPGRFSGRQFSNSRSEMNVSTLELGDSALYLCASSLTGTATNEKLFFGSGTQLSVL.

This chain joins TRBV4-1 and TRBJ2-1, with D hard to call. V lost 0 bases and J 1 base, leaving 13 bases between the germline ends. The CDR3 consists of 17 residues. Per the germline V gene, CDR1 is MGHRA and CDR2 is YSYEKL. Here the CDR3 reads CASSQEGTAPSYNEQFF. The CDR3 DNA sequence: TGCGCCAGCAGCCAAGAAGGAACAGCCCCTTCCTACAATGAGCAGTTCTTC.